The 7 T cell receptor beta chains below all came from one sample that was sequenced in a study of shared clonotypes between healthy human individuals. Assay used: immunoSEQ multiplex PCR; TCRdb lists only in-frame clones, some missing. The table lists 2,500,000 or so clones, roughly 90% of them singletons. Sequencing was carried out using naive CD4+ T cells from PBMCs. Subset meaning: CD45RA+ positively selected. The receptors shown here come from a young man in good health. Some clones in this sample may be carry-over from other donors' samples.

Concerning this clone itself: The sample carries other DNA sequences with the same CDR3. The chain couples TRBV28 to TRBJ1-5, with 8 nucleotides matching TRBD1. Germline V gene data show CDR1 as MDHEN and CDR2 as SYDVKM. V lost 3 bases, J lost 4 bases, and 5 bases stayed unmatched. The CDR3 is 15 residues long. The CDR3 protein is CASSLLQGVNQPQHF. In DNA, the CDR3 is TGTGCCAGCAGTTTGTTACAGGGGGTAAATCAGCCCCAGCATTTT.

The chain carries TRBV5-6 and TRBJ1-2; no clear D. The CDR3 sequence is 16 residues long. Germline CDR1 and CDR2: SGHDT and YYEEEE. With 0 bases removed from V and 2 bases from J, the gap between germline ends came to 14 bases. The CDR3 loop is CASSLEGARLNYGYTF. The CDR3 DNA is TGTGCCAGCAGCTTGGAGGGAGCGCGGTTAAACTATGGCTACACCTTC.

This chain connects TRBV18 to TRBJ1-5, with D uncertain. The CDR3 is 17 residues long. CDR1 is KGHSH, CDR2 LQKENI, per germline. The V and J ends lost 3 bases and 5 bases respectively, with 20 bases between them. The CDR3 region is CASSPPGDSFGDQPQHF. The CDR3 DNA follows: TGTGCCAGCTCACCTCCCGGTGATTCTTTTGGCGATCAGCCCCAGCATTTT.

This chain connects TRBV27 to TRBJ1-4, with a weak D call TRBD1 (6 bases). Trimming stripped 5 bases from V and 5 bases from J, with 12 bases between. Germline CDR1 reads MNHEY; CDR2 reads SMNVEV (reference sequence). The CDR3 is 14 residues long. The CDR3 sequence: CASSPGAENEKLFF. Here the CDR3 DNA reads TGTGCCAGCAGTCCGGGGGCTGAAAATGAAAAACTGTTTTTT.

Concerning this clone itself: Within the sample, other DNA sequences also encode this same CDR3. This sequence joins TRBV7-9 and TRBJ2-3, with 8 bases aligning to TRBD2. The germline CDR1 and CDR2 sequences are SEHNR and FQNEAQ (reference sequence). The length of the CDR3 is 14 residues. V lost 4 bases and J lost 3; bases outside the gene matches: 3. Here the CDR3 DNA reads TGTGCCAGCAGCTCTGGACTAGCTACAGATACGCAGTATTTT. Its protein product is CASSSGLATDTQYF.

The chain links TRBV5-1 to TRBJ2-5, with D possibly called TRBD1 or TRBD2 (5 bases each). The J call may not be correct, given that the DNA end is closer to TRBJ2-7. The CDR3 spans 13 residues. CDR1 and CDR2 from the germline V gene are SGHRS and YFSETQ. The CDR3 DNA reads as TGCGCCAGCAGCTTACGGGGCGGCTACGAGCAGTACTTC. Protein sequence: CASSLRGGYEQYF.

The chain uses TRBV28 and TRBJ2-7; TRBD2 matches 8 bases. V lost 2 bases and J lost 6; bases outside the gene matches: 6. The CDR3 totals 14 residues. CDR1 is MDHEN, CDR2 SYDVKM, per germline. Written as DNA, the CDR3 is TGTGCCAGCAGTTTAGTAAGCGGGAGTGCCGAGCAGTACTTC. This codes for CASSLVSGSAEQYF.